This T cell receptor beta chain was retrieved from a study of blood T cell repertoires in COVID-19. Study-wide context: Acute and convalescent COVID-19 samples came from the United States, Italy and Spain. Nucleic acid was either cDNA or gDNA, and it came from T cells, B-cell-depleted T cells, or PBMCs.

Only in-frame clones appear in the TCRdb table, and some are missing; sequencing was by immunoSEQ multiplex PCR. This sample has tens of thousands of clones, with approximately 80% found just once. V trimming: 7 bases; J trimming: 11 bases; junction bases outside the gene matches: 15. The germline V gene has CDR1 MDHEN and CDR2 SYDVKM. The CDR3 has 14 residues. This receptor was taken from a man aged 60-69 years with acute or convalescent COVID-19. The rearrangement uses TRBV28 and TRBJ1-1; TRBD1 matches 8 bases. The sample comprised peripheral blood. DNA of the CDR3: TGTGCCAGCACCCCCGGGACAGGATCAAGGCATGCTTTCTTT. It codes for CASTPGTGSRHAFF. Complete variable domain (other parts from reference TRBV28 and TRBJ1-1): DVKVTQSSRYLVKRTGEKVFLECVQDMDHENMFWYRQDPGLGLRLIYFSYDVKMKEKGDIPEGYSVSREKKERFSLILESASTNQTSMYLCASTPGTGSRHAFFGQGTRLTVV.